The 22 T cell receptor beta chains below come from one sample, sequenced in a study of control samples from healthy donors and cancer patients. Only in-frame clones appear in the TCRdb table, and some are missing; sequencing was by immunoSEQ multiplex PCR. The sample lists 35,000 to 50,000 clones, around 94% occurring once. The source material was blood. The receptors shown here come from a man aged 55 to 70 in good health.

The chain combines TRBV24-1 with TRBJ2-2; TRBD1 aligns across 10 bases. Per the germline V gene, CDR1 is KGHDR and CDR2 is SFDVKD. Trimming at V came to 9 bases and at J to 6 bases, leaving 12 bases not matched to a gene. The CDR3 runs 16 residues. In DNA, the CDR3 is TGTGCCACCTCCCTCAGGGGACAGGGGTTCTCCGGGGAGCTGTTTTTT. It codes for CATSLRGQGFSGELFF.

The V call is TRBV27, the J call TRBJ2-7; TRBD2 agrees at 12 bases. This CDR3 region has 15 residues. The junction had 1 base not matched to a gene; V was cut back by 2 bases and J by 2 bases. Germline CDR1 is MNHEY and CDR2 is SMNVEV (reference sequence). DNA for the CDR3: TGTGCCAGCAGTTTAGGACTAGCGGGGCCCTACGAGCAGTACTTC. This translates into CASSLGLAGPYEQYF.

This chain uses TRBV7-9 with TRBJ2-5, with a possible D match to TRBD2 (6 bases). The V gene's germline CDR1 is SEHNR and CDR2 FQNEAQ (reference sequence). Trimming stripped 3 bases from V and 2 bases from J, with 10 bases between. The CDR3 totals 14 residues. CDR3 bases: TGTGCCAGCAGCTTGGAGGGTTTTCAAGAGACCCAGTACTTC. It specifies CASSLEGFQETQYF.

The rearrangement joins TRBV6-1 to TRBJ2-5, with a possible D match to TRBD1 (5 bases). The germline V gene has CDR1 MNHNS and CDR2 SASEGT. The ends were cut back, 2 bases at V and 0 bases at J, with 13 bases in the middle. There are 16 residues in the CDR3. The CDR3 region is CASSETAGKYQETQYF. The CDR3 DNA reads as TGTGCCAGCAGTGAAACGGCAGGGAAGTACCAAGAGACCCAGTACTTC.

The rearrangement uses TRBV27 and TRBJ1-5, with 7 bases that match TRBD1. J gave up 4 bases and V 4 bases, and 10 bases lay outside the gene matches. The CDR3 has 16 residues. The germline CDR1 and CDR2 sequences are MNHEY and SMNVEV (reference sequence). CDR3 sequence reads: CASSYEGQRGNQPQHF. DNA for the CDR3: TGTGCCAGCAGTTACGAGGGACAGCGGGGGAATCAGCCCCAGCATTTT.

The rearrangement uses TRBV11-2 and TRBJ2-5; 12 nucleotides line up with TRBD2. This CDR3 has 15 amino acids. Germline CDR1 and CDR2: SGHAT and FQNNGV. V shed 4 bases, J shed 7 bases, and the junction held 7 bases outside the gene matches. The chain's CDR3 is CASSSLAGGDLTQYF. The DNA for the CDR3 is TGTGCCAGCAGCTCTCTAGCGGGAGGGGACTTGACCCAGTACTTC. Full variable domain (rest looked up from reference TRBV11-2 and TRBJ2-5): EAGVAQSPRYKIIEKRQSVAFWCNPISGHATLYWYQQILGQGPKLLIQFQNNGVVDDSQLPKDRFSAERLKGVDSTLKIQPAKLEDSAVYLCASSSLAGGDLTQYFGPGTRLLVL.

The CDR3 nucleotides are TGTGCCAGCACCAGGGATGGCGACAGGAATCAGCCCCAGCATTTT. It yields the protein CASTRDGDRNQPQHF. The V and J genes are TRBV9 and TRBJ1-5, with D possibly TRBD1 on 6 matching bases. The germline gives CDR1 SGDLS, CDR2 YYNGEE. V dropped 6 bases and J dropped 4 bases, with 17 bases sitting between them. This CDR3 has 15 amino acids. The full variable domain, with the rest looked up from reference TRBV9 and TRBJ1-5, is DSGVTQTPKHLITATGQRVTLRCSPRSGDLSVYWYQQSLDQGLQFLIQYYNGEERAKGNILERFSAQQFPDLHSELNLSSLELGDSALYFCASTRDGDRNQPQHFGDGTRLSIL.

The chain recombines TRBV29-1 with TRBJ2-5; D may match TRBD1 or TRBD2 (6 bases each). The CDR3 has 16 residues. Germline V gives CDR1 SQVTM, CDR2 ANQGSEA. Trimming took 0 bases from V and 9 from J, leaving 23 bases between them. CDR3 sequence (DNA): TGCAGCGTTGAAGATCTCGAGCGGGCAAGGGGGAGAGCCCAGTACTTC. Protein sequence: CSVEDLERARGRAQYF.

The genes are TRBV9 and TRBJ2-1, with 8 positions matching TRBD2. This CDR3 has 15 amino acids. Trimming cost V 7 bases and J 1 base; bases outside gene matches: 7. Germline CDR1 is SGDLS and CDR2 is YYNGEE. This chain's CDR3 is CASGKSGSSYNEQFF. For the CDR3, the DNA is TGTGCCAGCGGAAAAAGCGGGAGTTCCTACAATGAGCAGTTCTTC.

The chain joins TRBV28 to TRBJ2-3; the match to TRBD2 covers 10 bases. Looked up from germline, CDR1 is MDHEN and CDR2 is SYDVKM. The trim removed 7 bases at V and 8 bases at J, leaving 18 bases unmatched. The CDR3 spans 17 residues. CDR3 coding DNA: TGTGCCAGCAATCCAACTTCCTCGGGACTAGCGAGCGCTACGCAGTATTTT. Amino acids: CASNPTSSGLASATQYF.

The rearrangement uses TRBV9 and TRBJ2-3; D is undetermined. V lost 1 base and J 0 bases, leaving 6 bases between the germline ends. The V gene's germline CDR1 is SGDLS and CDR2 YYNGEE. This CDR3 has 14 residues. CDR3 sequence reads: CASSVRPSTDTQYF. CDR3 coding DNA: TGTGCCAGCAGCGTACGTCCTAGCACAGATACGCAGTATTTT.

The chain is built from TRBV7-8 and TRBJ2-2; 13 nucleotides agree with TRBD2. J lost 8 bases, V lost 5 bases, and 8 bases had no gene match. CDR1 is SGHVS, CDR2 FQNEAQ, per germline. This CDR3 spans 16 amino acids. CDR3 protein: CASSTELAGGAGELFF. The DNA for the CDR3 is TGTGCCAGCAGCACAGAACTAGCGGGAGGGGCGGGGGAGCTGTTTTTT.

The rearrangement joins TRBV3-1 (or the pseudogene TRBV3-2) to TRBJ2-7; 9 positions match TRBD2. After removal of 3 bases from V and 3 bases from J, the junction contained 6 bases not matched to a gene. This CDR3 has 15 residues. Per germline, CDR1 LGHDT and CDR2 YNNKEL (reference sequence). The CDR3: CASSQVGLAIYEQYF. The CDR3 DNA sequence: TGTGCCAGCAGCCAGGTGGGACTAGCAATCTACGAGCAGTACTTC.

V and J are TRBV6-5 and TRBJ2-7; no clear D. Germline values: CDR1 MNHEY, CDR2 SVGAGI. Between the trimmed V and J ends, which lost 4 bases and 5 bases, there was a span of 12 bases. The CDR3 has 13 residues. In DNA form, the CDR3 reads TGTGCCAGCAGTTTGAGTGGCTCGGACGAGCAGTACTTC. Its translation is CASSLSGSDEQYF.

The CDR3 reads CASSDPGLATHEQYF. CDR3 nucleotide sequence: TGCGCCAGCAGTGACCCAGGACTAGCGACGCACGAGCAGTACTTC. The chain is built from TRBV10-1 and TRBJ2-7; 9 bases agree with TRBD2. Losses at the gene ends were 3 bases for V and 5 bases for J; bases not matched to a gene: 8. The CDR3 is 15 amino acids. CDR1 and CDR2 (germline): WNHNN, SYGVQD (reference sequence).

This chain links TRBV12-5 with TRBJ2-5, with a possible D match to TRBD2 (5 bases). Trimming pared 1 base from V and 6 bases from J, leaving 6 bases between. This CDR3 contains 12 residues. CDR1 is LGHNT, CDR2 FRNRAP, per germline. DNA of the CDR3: TGTGCTAGTGGTTTGGGCGGGCAGACCCAGTACTTC. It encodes CASGLGGQTQYF. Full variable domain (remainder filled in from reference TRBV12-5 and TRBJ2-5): DARVTQTPRHKVTEMGQEVTMRCQPILGHNTVFWYRQTMMQGLELLAYFRNRAPLDDSGMPKDRFSAEMPDATLATLKIQPSEPRDSAVYFCASGLGGQTQYFGPGTRLLVL.

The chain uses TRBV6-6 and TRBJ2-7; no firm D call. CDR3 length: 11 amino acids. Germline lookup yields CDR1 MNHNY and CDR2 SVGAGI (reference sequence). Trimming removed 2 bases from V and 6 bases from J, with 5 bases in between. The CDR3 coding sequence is TGTGCCAGCAGTTACCAGCTCGAGCAGTACTTC. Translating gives CASSYQLEQYF.

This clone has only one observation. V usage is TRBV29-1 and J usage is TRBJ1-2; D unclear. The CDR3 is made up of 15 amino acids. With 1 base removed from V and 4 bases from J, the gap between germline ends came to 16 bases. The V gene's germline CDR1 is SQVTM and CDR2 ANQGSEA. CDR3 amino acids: CSVEAWSALPYGYTF. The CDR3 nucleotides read TGCAGCGTTGAAGCGTGGAGCGCTCTCCCCTATGGCTACACCTTC.

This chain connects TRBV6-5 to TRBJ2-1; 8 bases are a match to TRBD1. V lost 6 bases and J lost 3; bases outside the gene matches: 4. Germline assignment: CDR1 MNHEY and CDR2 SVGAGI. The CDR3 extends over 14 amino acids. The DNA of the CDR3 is TGTGCCAGCAGGGCAGGGGGCGGCTACAATGAGCAGTTCTTC. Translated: CASRAGGGYNEQFF.

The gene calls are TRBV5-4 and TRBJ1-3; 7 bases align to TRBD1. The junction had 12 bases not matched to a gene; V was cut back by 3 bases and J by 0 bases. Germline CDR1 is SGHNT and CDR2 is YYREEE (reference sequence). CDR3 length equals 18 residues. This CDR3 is CASSSGTASTNSGNTIYF. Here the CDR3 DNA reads TGTGCCAGCAGCTCCGGGACAGCGAGTACAAACTCTGGAAACACCATATATTTT.

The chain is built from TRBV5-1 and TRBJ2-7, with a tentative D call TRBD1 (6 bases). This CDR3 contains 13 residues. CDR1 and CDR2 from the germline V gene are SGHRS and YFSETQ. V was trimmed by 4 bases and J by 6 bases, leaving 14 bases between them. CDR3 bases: TGCGCCAGCAGCATGGACAGATTGGGCGAGCAGTACTTC. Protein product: CASSMDRLGEQYF.

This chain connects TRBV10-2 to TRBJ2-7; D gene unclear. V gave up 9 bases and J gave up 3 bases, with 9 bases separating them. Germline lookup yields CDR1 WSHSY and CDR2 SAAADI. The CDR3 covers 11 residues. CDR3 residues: CASRQDYEQYF. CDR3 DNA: TGCGCCAGTAGACAAGACTACGAGCAGTACTTC.